Listed here are 16 T cell receptor beta chains from one sample, sequenced in a study of yellow fever vaccine responses in identical twins. TCRdb re-derived calls from the RT-PCR reads in MiXCR, one entry per CDR3 protein. The sample includes 30,000 to 40,000 distinct CDR3 sequences, about 63% of them seen just once. Sequenced material: T cells from blood (PBMCs), unsorted or a sorted subset (not recorded which), taken before or after yellow fever vaccination (not recorded which). The origin of the receptors is a woman under 30 who received the yellow fever vaccine.

The chain uses TRBV20-1 and TRBJ2-5; D call uncertain. V was clipped by 2 bases and J by 1 base, with 11 bases between them. Looked up from germline, CDR1 is DFQATT and CDR2 is SNEGSKA (reference sequence). This CDR3 region has 14 residues. CDR3 bases: TGCAGTGCTAGAACTCCGACGGGCCAAGAGACCCAGTACTTC. Protein product: CSARTPTGQETQYF.

This sequence joins TRBV5-4 and TRBJ2-7; the match to TRBD1 covers 10 bases. In germline, CDR1 is SGHNT, CDR2 YYREEE (reference sequence). CDR3 length: 17 residues. V lost 3 bases and J lost 5; bases outside the gene matches: 14. The CDR3 nucleotides read TGTGCCAGCAGCTGGGGTCCCGGGACAGGGGTCGGTAACGAGCAGTACGTC. As protein: CASSWGPGTGVGNEQYV.

V and J are TRBV12-3 or TRBV12-4 and TRBJ2-1; TRBD2 matches 10 bases. V lost 7 bases to trimming and J lost 0 bases; unmatched junction nucleotides: 9. The length of the CDR3 is 17 residues. CDR3 bases: TGTGCCAGCACCCGTCACACTAGCGGGGCCTCCTACAATGAGCAGTTCTTC. Translation gives CASTRHTSGASYNEQFF.

This clonotype came up a few times. The genes are TRBV13 and TRBJ1-1; no firm D call. CDR3 size: 13 residues. V shed 3 bases and J shed 0 bases, with 5 bases lying between them. In germline, CDR1 is PRHDT, CDR2 FYEKMQ (reference sequence). The chain's CDR3 is CASSFHMNTEAFF. The CDR3, as DNA: TGTGCCAGCAGCTTCCACATGAACACTGAAGCTTTCTTT.

The J gene is TRBJ2-1, the V gene TRBV6-5; 9 bases are a match to TRBD2. Germline CDR1 and CDR2: MNHEY and SVGAGI. The CDR3 contains 15 residues. With V trimmed by 3 bases and J by 8 bases, 8 bases remained unmatched. The CDR3 nucleotides read TGTGCCAGCAGTTATGGTACTAGCGGGCGCCATGAGCAGTTCTTC. Amino acid sequence: CASSYGTSGRHEQFF.

This clonotype was seen only once. The J gene is TRBJ1-5, the V gene TRBV18, with D uncertain. With 1 base removed from V and 3 bases from J, the gap between germline ends came to 10 bases. The CDR3 extends over 15 amino acids. Germline V CDR1 and CDR2: KGHSH, LQKENI. The CDR3 region has the DNA TGTGCCAGCTCACCACGGGTAGGACCCAATCAGCCCCAGCATTTT. Its translation: CASSPRVGPNQPQHF.

This clonotype was found a few times. The chain is built from TRBV11-1 and TRBJ2-1; 9 bases agree with TRBD2. Germline CDR1 SGHAT, CDR2 FQDESV (reference sequence). V gave up 3 bases and J gave up 7 bases; unmatched junction bases: 10. This CDR3 comprises 16 residues. CDR3 loop: CASSLSSREGRNEQFF. The CDR3 DNA reads TGTGCCAGCAGCTTGAGCTCGCGGGAGGGCCGGAATGAGCAGTTCTTC. Combining the CDR3 with reference TRBV11-1 and TRBJ2-1 gives the whole variable domain EAEVAQSPRYKITEKSQAVAFWCDPISGHATLYWYRQILGQGPELLVQFQDESVVDDSQLPKDRFSAERLKGVDSTLKIQPAELGDSAMYLCASSLSSREGRNEQFFGPGTRLTVL.

Only a few counts were recorded for this clonotype. This chain joins TRBV11-3 and TRBJ2-1; no firm D call. Germline lookup yields CDR1 SGHNT and CDR2 YENEEA. Trimming pared 5 bases from V and 7 bases from J, leaving 21 bases between. This CDR3 has 16 residues. CDR3 protein: CASSDSMGGLRNEQFF. CDR3 coding DNA: TGTGCCAGCAGCGATTCCATGGGCGGATTGAGGAATGAGCAGTTCTTC.

The chain joins TRBV29-1 to TRBJ2-7, with D uncertain. Trimming pared 7 bases from V and 1 base from J, leaving 11 bases between. The CDR3 has 12 amino acids. The germline V gene encodes CDR1 SQVTM and CDR2 ANQGSEA. The chain's CDR3 is CSAGLPSYEQYF. The CDR3 DNA sequence: TGCAGCGCCGGGCTACCATCCTACGAGCAGTACTTC.

The chain uses TRBV5-6 and TRBJ2-1, with D perhaps given as TRBD1 or TRBD2 (5 bases each). The CDR3 spans 16 residues. V was cut by 0 bases and J by 2 bases, with 12 bases left in between. The germline CDR1 and CDR2 sequences are SGHDT and YYEEEE. The chain's CDR3 is CASSLADGAAYNEQFF. In nucleotides, the CDR3 is TGTGCCAGCAGCTTGGCCGACGGGGCCGCCTACAATGAGCAGTTCTTC.

The V and J genes are TRBV2 and TRBJ2-5; 11 bases are a match to TRBD2. This CDR3 is 14 amino acids long. The junction had 1 base not matched to a gene; V was cut back by 6 bases and J by 1 base. Germline CDR1 is SNHLY and CDR2 is FYNNEI. The CDR3 region is CASRGLAVQETQYF. The CDR3 DNA reads as TGTGCCAGCAGGGGACTAGCGGTCCAAGAGACCCAGTACTTC.

This chain joins TRBV29-1 and TRBJ2-1; perhaps TRBD1 as D (6 bases). The CDR3 sequence is 13 residues long. Germline loops: CDR1 SQVTM, CDR2 ANQGSEA. With 4 bases removed from V and 4 bases from J, the gap between germline ends came to 11 bases. The CDR3 nucleotides are TGCAGCGTTGTGGACAGACGATACAATGAGCAGTTCTTC. Amino acid sequence: CSVVDRRYNEQFF.

This chain uses TRBV19 with TRBJ1-4; 7 nucleotides agree with TRBD1. The CDR3 is 11 residues long. The V and J ends lost 4 bases and 11 bases, in that order; junction bases with no gene match: 1. Germline-derived CDR1 and CDR2 are LNHDA and SQIVND (reference sequence). The CDR3 spells CASSTDRKLFF. CDR3 bases: TGTGCCAGTAGTACGGACAGGAAACTGTTTTTT.

V usage is TRBV5-6 and J usage is TRBJ2-4, with 7 bases matching TRBD2. In germline, CDR1 is SGHDT, CDR2 YYEEEE. This CDR3 has 14 amino acids. V lost 5 bases and J lost 6; bases outside the gene matches: 8. The CDR3 loop is CASREGGTGNIQYF. The CDR3 DNA follows: TGTGCCAGCAGAGAGGGAGGGACGGGAAACATTCAGTACTTC.

The chain combines TRBV2 with TRBJ2-4; D unresolved. The CDR3 length is 12 residues. With 0 bases removed from V and 8 bases from J, the gap between germline ends came to 5 bases. The germline gives CDR1 SNHLY, CDR2 FYNNEI. This CDR3 is CASSEALDIQYF. CDR3 nucleotides: TGTGCCAGCAGTGAAGCGCTGGACATTCAGTACTTC.

This clonotype was seen only a few times. This chain connects TRBV11-1 to TRBJ2-7, with 12 bases lining up with TRBD2. Germline V gene sequence: CDR1 SGHAT, CDR2 FQDESV (reference sequence). V lost 1 base and J lost 6; bases outside the gene matches: 4. This CDR3 spans 15 amino acids. The CDR3 loop is CASSLVASGRAEQYF. The CDR3, as DNA: TGTGCCAGCAGCTTAGTTGCTAGCGGGAGGGCCGAGCAGTACTTC.